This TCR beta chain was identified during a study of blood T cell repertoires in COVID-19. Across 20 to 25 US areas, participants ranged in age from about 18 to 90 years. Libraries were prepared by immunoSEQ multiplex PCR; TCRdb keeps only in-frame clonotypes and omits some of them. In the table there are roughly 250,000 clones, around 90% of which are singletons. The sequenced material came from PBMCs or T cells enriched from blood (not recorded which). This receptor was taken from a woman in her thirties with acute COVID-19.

CDR3 residues: CASSQGSGGATEAFF. The DNA for the CDR3 is TGTGCCAGCAGCCAAGGGTCCGGAGGGGCCACTGAAGCTTTCTTT. This sequence joins TRBV3-1 (or the pseudogene TRBV3-2) and TRBJ1-1, with D possibly being TRBD1 (5 bases). This CDR3 region has 15 residues. Trimming left V 1 base short and J 4 bases short, with 13 bases between. The V gene's germline CDR1 is LGHDT and CDR2 YNNKEL (reference sequence).